These 13 T cell receptor beta chains originate from one sample sequenced in a study of control samples from healthy donors and cancer patients. Profiled with immunoSEQ multiplex PCR; TCRdb holds only in-frame clones, not every one. Of tens of thousands of clones listed, around 91% were seen once; the top ten hold 15% to 19%. The specimen sequenced was blood. These receptors all come from a man aged 30 to 39 in good health.

This chain connects TRBV4-1 to TRBJ2-2, with a possible D match to TRBD2 (6 bases). Trimming removed 1 base at V and 5 bases at J, with 11 bases between. CDR1 MGHRA and CDR2 YSYEKL come from the germline V gene. The CDR3 totals 15 residues. The CDR3 sequence is CASSQGVAVTGELFF. In DNA, the CDR3 is TGCGCCAGCAGCCAAGGGGTAGCGGTAACCGGGGAGCTGTTTTTT.

The chain carries TRBV13 and TRBJ2-7; the D call may be TRBD1 or TRBD2 (6 bases each). CDR3 length: 17 residues. CDR1 and CDR2 from the germline V gene are PRHDT and FYEKMQ (reference sequence). Trimming cost V 1 base and J 0 bases, with 16 bases left between them. The CDR3 coding sequence is TGTGCCAGCAGCTTAGAGGGGGGACTGTCCGGCTCCTACGAGCAGTACTTC. Its translation: CASSLEGGLSGSYEQYF.

The chain employs TRBV4-3 and TRBJ1-6; TRBD1 is a possible D gene (6 bases). Looked up from germline, CDR1 is LGHNA and CDR2 is YSLEER. The CDR3 consists of 18 residues. Trimming removed 0 bases from V and 9 bases from J, with 21 bases in between. The CDR3 loop is CASSQEGDMLRLSSPLHF. The CDR3 DNA follows: TGCGCCAGCAGCCAAGAAGGGGACATGTTAAGATTGAGTTCACCCCTCCACTTT.

The chain has TRBV6-5 and TRBJ2-1; tentatively, D is TRBD1 (6 bases). This CDR3 spans 14 amino acids. Looked up from germline, CDR1 is MNHEY and CDR2 is SVGAGI. The germline V and J ends were trimmed by 1 base and 6 bases, with 10 bases remaining between them. CDR3 residues: CASSYLGASNEQFF. The CDR3 DNA reads as TGTGCCAGCAGTTACTTGGGGGCGAGCAATGAGCAGTTCTTC.

The J gene is TRBJ2-3, the V gene TRBV2, with D perhaps matching TRBD1 or TRBD2 (5 bases each). Trimming shortened V by 4 bases and J by 2 bases, and 19 bases separated the two germline ends. This CDR3 is built from 17 residues. Germline CDR1 is SNHLY and CDR2 is FYNNEI. CDR3: CASSVAFRDLLTDTQYF. The CDR3 DNA reads as TGTGCCAGCAGTGTTGCCTTCCGGGACCTCCTCACAGATACGCAGTATTTT.

This clone was found a few times. CDR3 amino acids: CASGFIGTGAYNEQFF. The CDR3 DNA reads TGTGCTAGTGGTTTCATCGGGACAGGGGCATACAATGAGCAGTTCTTC. This chain joins TRBV12-5 and TRBJ2-1; 10 bases map to TRBD1. J gave up 4 bases and V 3 bases, and 6 bases lay outside the gene matches. Germline V lookup: CDR1 LGHNT, CDR2 FRNRAP. The CDR3 spans 16 residues.

This sequence joins TRBV21-1 and TRBJ2-2; the DNA was not compared with TRBD1, the D call given in the table. TRBV21-1 corresponds to a pseudogene. The CDR3 is 18 amino acids. The CDR3 DNA sequence: TGTGCCAGCAGCGAGCGATTCGGGACAGGGGGCTACACCGGGGAGCTGTTTTTT. Protein product: CASSERFGTGGYTGELFF.

This rearrangement joins TRBV28 to TRBJ1-2; possible D gene TRBD1, 6 bases. Germline V gene data show CDR1 as MDHEN and CDR2 as SYDVKM. V was pared by 2 bases and J by 4 bases, with 14 bases between. The CDR3 totals 15 residues. CDR3 in amino acids: CASSLEGGPLYGYTF. The CDR3 coding sequence is TGTGCCAGCAGTTTAGAGGGGGGACCTCTCTATGGCTACACCTTC.

This clone was counted between two and nine times. This rearrangement joins TRBV29-1 to TRBJ1-5; TRBD1 might be the D (6 bases). Trimming cost V 6 bases and J 6 bases, with 15 bases left between them. CDR1 and CDR2 from the germline V gene are SQVTM and ANQGSEA. This CDR3 contains 13 residues. CDR3 nucleotide sequence: TGCAGCGTGCGTAGGGGGGCCGGTCAGCCCCAGCATTTT. This sequence encodes CSVRRGAGQPQHF. Full variable domain (remainder filled in from reference TRBV29-1 and TRBJ1-5): SAVISQKPSRDICQRGTSLTIQCQVDSQVTMMFWYRQQPGQSLTLIATANQGSEATYESGFVIDKFPISRPNLTFSTLTVSNMSPEDSSIYLCSVRRGAGQPQHFGDGTRLSIL.

This clone was seen a few times. V is TRBV28 and J is TRBJ1-3, with D uncertain. The V end was cut by 5 bases, the J end by 5 bases, with 16 bases between. The V gene's germline CDR1 is MDHEN and CDR2 SYDVKM. The CDR3 consists of 15 residues. Here the CDR3 DNA reads TGTGCCAGCAGTAATCGACATGGGGAACGAAACACCATATATTTT. Translating it yields CASSNRHGERNTIYF.

The chain has TRBV2 and TRBJ2-7; D remains unclear. The V and J ends lost 2 bases and 2 bases respectively, with 4 bases between them. CDR1 and CDR2 (germline): SNHLY, FYNNEI. The CDR3 has 12 residues. This CDR3 reads CASSERTYEQYF. Here the CDR3 DNA reads TGTGCCAGCAGTGAACGGACCTACGAGCAGTACTTC.

The chain uses TRBV5-1 and TRBJ2-5; D remains unclear. V lost 4 bases to trimming and J lost 2 bases, with 3 bases between them. Germline CDR1 reads SGHRS; CDR2 reads YFSETQ. The CDR3 length is 11 residues. CDR3 sequence (DNA): TGCGCCAGCAGCACACAAGAGACCCAGTACTTC. It translates to CASSTQETQYF.

This sequence joins TRBV27 and TRBJ2-2; 10 bases align to TRBD2. Trimming cost V 6 bases and J 6 bases; bases outside gene matches: 13. Per the germline V gene, CDR1 is MNHEY and CDR2 is SMNVEV (reference sequence). This CDR3 comprises 17 residues. CDR3 sequence reads: CASSPWMSGGAPGELFF. Here the CDR3 DNA reads TGTGCCAGCAGCCCCTGGATGAGCGGGGGGGCCCCCGGGGAGCTGTTTTTT.